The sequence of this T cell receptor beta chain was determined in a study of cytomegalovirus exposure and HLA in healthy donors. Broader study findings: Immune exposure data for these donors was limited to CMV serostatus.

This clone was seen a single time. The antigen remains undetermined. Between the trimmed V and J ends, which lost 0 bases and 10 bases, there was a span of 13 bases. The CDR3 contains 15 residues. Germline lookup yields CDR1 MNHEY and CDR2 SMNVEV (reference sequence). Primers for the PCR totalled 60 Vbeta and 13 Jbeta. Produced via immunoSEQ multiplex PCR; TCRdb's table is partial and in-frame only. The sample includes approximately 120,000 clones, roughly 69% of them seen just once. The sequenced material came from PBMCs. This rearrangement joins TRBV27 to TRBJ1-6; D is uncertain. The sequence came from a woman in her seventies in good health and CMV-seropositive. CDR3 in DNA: TGTGCCAGCAGTTTATCGGCCAGTCTGGAGTCACCCCTCCACTTT. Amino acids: CASSLSASLESPLHF.